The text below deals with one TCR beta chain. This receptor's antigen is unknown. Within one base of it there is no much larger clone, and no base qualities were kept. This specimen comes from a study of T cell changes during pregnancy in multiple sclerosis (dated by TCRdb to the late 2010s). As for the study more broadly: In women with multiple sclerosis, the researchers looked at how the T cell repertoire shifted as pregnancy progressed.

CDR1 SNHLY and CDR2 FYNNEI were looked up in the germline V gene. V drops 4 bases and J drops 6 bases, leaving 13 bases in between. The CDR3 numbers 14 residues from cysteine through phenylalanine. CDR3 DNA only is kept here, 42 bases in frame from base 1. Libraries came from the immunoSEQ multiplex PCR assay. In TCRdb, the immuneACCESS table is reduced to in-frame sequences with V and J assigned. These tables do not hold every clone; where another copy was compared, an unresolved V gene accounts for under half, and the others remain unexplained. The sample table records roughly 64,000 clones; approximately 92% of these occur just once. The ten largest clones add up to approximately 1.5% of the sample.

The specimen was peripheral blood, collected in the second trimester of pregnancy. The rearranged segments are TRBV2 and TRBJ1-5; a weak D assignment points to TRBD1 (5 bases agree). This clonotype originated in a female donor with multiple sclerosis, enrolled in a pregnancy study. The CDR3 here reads CASSARAGVQPQHF. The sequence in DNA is TGTGCCAGCAGTGCCCGGGCGGGGGTTCAGCCCCAGCATTTT.